A single sample is the source of the 6 T cell receptor beta chains below, sequenced in a study of cytomegalovirus exposure and HLA in healthy donors. Both 60 Vbeta primers and 13 Jbeta primers went into the PCR. Some clones are missing from TCRdb's copy, which holds only in-frame ones; the method was immunoSEQ multiplex PCR. This table holds roughly 100,000 clones, about 70% found once. The source material was PBMCs. Source of these receptors: a woman aged 50 to 60 in good health and CMV-seropositive.

This chain links TRBV9 with TRBJ2-1; 8 nucleotides agree with TRBD2. Germline V CDR1 and CDR2: SGDLS, YYNGEE. The CDR3 loop spans 15 amino acids. After removal of 4 bases from V and 6 bases from J, the junction contained 9 bases not matched to a gene. Here the CDR3 reads CASSRGTREGNEQFF. CDR3 bases: TGTGCCAGCAGCCGGGGGACTAGGGAGGGCAATGAGCAGTTCTTC.

The gene calls are TRBV5-1 and TRBJ2-5; TRBD1 agrees at 8 bases. Germline V CDR1 and CDR2: SGHRS, YFSETQ. The CDR3 totals 15 residues. The V and J ends lost 0 bases and 5 bases, in that order; junction bases with no gene match: 6. CDR3 DNA sequence: TGCGCCAGCAGCTTGGGACAGGGGATGGGCGAGACCCAGTACTTC. Residues: CASSLGQGMGETQYF.

V usage is TRBV7-9 and J usage is TRBJ1-1; perhaps TRBD1 as D (5 bases). Looked up from germline, CDR1 is SEHNR and CDR2 is FQNEAQ (reference sequence). Trimming cost V 7 bases and J 0 bases, with 12 bases left between them. This CDR3 is 14 amino acids long. CDR3 in amino acids: CASNPQVMNTEAFF. The DNA of the CDR3 is TGTGCCAGCAATCCACAGGTCATGAACACTGAAGCTTTCTTT.

V gene TRBV23-1 combines with J gene TRBJ1-6; D is possibly TRBD1 (5 bases). TRBV23-1 is flagged as an ORF with uncertain function. The CDR3 runs 18 residues. V lost 3 bases to trimming and J lost 7 bases, with 22 bases between them. DNA of the CDR3: TGCGCCAGCAGTCACCGGGGGACTAAGGGGACGGTAAATTCACCCCTCCACTTT. This encodes CASSHRGTKGTVNSPLHF.

V gene TRBV7-9 combines with J gene TRBJ2-5; no definite D call. Trimming pared 3 bases from V and 9 bases from J, leaving 11 bases between. Per germline, CDR1 SEHNR and CDR2 FQNEAQ (reference sequence). The CDR3 length is 12 residues. As DNA, the CDR3 is TGTGCCAGCAGCTTCTCCTTTCAGGCCCAGTACTTC. Its translation: CASSFSFQAQYF.

This chain links TRBV7-8 with TRBJ1-4; TRBD1 matches 10 bases. The ends lost 10 bases at V and 3 bases at J; junction bases unmatched: 5. Germline V gene sequence: CDR1 SGHVS, CDR2 FQNEAQ. CDR3 size: 14 residues. The CDR3 loop is CATDRGQANEKLFF. CDR3 DNA: TGTGCCACTGACAGGGGGCAGGCTAATGAAAAACTGTTTTTT.